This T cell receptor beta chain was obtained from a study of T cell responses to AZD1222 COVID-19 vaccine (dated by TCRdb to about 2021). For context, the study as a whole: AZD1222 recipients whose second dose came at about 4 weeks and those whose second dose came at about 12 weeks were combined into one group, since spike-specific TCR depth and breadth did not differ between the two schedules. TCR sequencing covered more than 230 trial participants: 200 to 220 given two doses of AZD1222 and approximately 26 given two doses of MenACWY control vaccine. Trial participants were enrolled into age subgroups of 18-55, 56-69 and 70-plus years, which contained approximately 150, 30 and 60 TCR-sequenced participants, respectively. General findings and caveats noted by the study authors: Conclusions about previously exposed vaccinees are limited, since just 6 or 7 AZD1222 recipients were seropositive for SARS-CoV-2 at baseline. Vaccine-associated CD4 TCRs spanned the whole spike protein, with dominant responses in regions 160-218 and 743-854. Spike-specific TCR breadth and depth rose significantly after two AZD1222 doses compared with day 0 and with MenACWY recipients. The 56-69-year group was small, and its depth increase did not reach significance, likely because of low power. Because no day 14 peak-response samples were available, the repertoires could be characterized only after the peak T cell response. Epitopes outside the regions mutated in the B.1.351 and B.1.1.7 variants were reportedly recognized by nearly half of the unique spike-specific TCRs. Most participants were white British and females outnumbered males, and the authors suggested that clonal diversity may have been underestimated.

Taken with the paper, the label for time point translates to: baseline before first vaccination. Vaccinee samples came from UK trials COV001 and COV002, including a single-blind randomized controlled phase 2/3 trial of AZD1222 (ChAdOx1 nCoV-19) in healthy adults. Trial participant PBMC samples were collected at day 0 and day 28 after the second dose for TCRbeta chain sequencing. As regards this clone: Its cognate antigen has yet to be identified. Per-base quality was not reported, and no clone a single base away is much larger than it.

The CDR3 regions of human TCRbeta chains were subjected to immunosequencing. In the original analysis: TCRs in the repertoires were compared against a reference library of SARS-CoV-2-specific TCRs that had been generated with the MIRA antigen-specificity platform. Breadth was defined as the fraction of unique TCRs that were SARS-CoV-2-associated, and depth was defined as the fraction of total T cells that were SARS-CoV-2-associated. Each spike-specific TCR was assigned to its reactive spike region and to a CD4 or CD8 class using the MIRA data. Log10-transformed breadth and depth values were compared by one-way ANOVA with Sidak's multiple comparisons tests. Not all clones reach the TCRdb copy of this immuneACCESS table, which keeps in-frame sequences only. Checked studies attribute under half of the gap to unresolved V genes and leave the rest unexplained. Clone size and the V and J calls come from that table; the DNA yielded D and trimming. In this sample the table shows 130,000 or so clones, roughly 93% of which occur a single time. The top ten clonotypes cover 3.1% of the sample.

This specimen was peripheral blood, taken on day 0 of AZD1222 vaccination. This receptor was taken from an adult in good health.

The DNA sequence follows: TGTGCCTGGAGTGTAGGTGGGGGGACAATTAATGAAAAACTGTTTTTT. Its coded protein is CAWSVGGGTINEKLFF. The chain uses TRBV30 and TRBJ1-4; tentative D gene TRBD1, with 6 bases matching. V and J are truncated by 0 bases and 4 bases respectively, leaving an intervening sequence of 15 bases. Reading the germline V gene (reference sequence) gives CDR1 GTSNPN and CDR2 SVGIG. The CDR3 numbers 16 residues from cysteine through phenylalanine. Only the CDR3 DNA is retained, 48 bases long and in frame from the first base.